The source of this TCR beta chain is a study of technical replicates of blood from a few donors. Libraries were prepared by immunoSEQ multiplex PCR; TCRdb keeps only in-frame clonotypes and omits some of them. The sample has around 57,000 clones, roughly 94% seen once; the top ten hold 0.2% to 0.25%. Germline CDR1 reads ENHRY; CDR2 reads SYGVKD. V was clipped by 6 bases and J by 1 base, with 6 bases between them. The CDR3 is 12 amino acids. This sequence was found in a human donor in good health. V is TRBV10-3 and J is TRBJ2-5, with D uncertain. Source material: T cells isolated from PBMCs. The CDR3 DNA is TGTGCCATCAGGGGCTTCCAAGAGACCCAGTACTTC. Residues: CAIRGFQETQYF.